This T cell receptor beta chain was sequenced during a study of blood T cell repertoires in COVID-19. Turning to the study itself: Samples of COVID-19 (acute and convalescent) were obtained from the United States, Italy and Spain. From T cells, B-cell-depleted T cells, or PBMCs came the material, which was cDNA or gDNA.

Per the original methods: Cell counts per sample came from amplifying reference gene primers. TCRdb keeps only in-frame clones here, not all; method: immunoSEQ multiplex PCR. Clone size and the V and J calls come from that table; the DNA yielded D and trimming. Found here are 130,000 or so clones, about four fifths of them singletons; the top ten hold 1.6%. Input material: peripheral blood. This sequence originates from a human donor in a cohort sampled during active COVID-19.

The CDR3 DNA sequence: TGTGCCAGCTCACCCGGAGGGGATGGAAACACCATATATTTT. It codes for CASSPGGDGNTIYF. The rearrangement links TRBV18 to TRBJ1-3, with D perhaps TRBD1 (5 bases). The germline CDR1 and CDR2 sequences are KGHSH and LQKENI. The V gene lost 3 bases and the J gene lost 3 bases, with 9 bases spanning the gap. CDR3 length: 14 amino acids.